A single sample is the source of the 20 T cell receptor beta chains below, sequenced in a study of blood T cell repertoires in COVID-19. Profiling relied on immunoSEQ multiplex PCR, and the TCRdb table lists in-frame clones only, not all of them. The sample shows hundreds of thousands of clones, roughly nine tenths of them seen only once. Sequenced input: PBMCs or T cells enriched from blood (not recorded which). The receptor set was obtained from a man aged 25-45 years who had recovered from COVID-19.

The chain combines TRBV6-1 with TRBJ2-2, with 7 positions matching TRBD2. This CDR3 spans 16 amino acids. Looked up from germline, CDR1 is MNHNS and CDR2 is SASEGT. V was clipped by 2 bases and J by 4 bases; unmatched bases: 7. This CDR3 is CASSERLAEITGELFF. DNA of the CDR3: TGTGCCAGCAGTGAAAGGCTAGCGGAGATCACCGGGGAGCTGTTTTTT.

The V call is TRBV5-1, the J call TRBJ2-1; 13 bases agree with TRBD2. The CDR3 totals 16 residues. The V segment lost 5 bases and the J segment 8 bases; nucleotides outside the gene matches: 10. Per germline, CDR1 SGHRS and CDR2 YFSETQ. The CDR3 loop is CASSTTLAGGPYEQFF. The CDR3 nucleotides are TGCGCCAGCAGTACGACACTAGCGGGAGGGCCCTATGAGCAGTTCTTC.

This chain uses TRBV18 with TRBJ2-1; TRBD1 matches 10 bases. V trimming: 1 base; J trimming: 6 bases; junction bases outside the gene matches: 6. From germline, CDR1 is KGHSH and CDR2 LQKENI. The CDR3 extends over 16 amino acids. This CDR3 reads CASSPRGQGVGNEQFF. CDR3 nucleotides: TGTGCCAGCTCACCACGTGGACAGGGGGTCGGCAATGAGCAGTTCTTC.

The chain uses TRBV19 and TRBJ2-3; 7 bases match TRBD1. Trimming removed 3 bases from V and 6 bases from J; junction bases left unmatched: 3. CDR1 is LNHDA, CDR2 SQIVND, per germline (reference sequence). The CDR3 consists of 13 residues. The CDR3 sequence: CASSIIQGDTQYF. The CDR3 DNA reads TGTGCCAGTAGTATCATACAGGGGGATACGCAGTATTTT.

This chain links TRBV4-1 with TRBJ2-1; 7 positions match TRBD2. The length of the CDR3 is 15 residues. Germline loops: CDR1 MGHRA, CDR2 YSYEKL. The V gene end was trimmed by 1 base and the J gene end by 8 bases; junction bases not matched to a gene: 8. The CDR3 loop is CASSQGTSSVDEQFF. The DNA for the CDR3 is TGCGCCAGCAGCCAAGGGACTAGTTCTGTGGATGAGCAGTTCTTC.

V is TRBV4-2 and J is TRBJ2-7; TRBD2 matches at 10 bases. Germline V CDR1 and CDR2: LGHNA, YNFKEQ. The CDR3 consists of 16 residues. After removal of 6 bases from V and 4 bases from J, the junction contained 12 bases not matched to a gene. In nucleotides, the CDR3 is TGTGCCAGCAGTGTCGAATCTAGCGGGAGTGTTTACGAGCAGTACTTC. It translates to CASSVESSGSVYEQYF.

This chain connects TRBV6-5 to TRBJ2-7, with D perhaps TRBD1 (5 bases). Germline CDR1 is MNHEY and CDR2 is SVGAGI. CDR3 length: 13 residues. Trimming took off 7 bases at V and 0 bases at J, with 10 bases between the two ends. DNA for the CDR3: TGTGCCAGCAAGGTGGGGCCCTCCTACGAGCAGTACTTC. Translating gives CASKVGPSYEQYF.

The chain joins TRBV28 to TRBJ2-2, with TRBD1 identical over 7 bases. This CDR3 is built from 17 residues. The junction had 7 bases not matched to a gene; V was cut back by 3 bases and J by 0 bases. The V gene's germline CDR1 is MDHEN and CDR2 SYDVKM. The CDR3 nucleotides are TGTGCCAGCAGTTTGAGTTTGGGGACAGCGAACACCGGGGAGCTGTTTTTT. Protein: CASSLSLGTANTGELFF.

This rearrangement joins TRBV2 to TRBJ1-1, with 7 bases identical to TRBD1. Germline V gene lookup returns CDR1 SNHLY and CDR2 FYNNEI. Trimming at V came to 6 bases and at J to 2 bases, leaving 3 bases not matched to a gene. CDR3 size: 13 residues. CDR3 region: CASRTGFNTEAFF. DNA for the CDR3: TGTGCCAGCAGGACAGGGTTCAACACTGAAGCTTTCTTT.

V usage is TRBV28 and J usage is TRBJ2-1; D is perhaps TRBD2 (6 bases). The CDR3 covers 16 residues. The germline V gene encodes CDR1 MDHEN and CDR2 SYDVKM. Trimming removed 5 bases at V and 4 bases at J, with 18 bases between. The CDR3 protein is CASSDERGGAYNEQFF. DNA of the CDR3: TGTGCCAGCAGTGACGAGAGGGGCGGGGCGTACAATGAGCAGTTCTTC. The full variable domain, its missing parts supplied by reference TRBV28 and TRBJ2-1, is DVKVTQSSRYLVKRTGEKVFLECVQDMDHENMFWYRQDPGLGLRLIYFSYDVKMKEKGDIPEGYSVSREKKERFSLILESASTNQTSMYLCASSDERGGAYNEQFFGPGTRLTVL.

In regard to this clone: The same CDR3 can be traced to other DNA sequences in this sample. The rearrangement joins TRBV5-1 to TRBJ2-1; 10 bases match TRBD2. This CDR3 is built from 15 residues. V lost 4 bases to trimming and J lost 0 bases; unmatched junction nucleotides: 1. Germline assignment: CDR1 SGHRS and CDR2 YFSETQ. The CDR3: CASSPSGSSYNEQFF. The DNA for the CDR3 is TGCGCCAGCAGCCCTAGCGGGAGCTCCTACAATGAGCAGTTCTTC.

This clone was observed a single time. The genes are TRBV5-1 and TRBJ1-1; D is possibly TRBD1 (5 bases). The CDR3 has 13 amino acids. V was cut by 5 bases and J by 1 base, with 9 bases left in between. The germline gives CDR1 SGHRS, CDR2 YFSETQ. CDR3 nucleotides: TGCGCCAGCAGAACTCAGGGGAACACTGAAGCTTTCTTT. The encoded protein is CASRTQGNTEAFF. The full variable domain, its missing parts supplied by reference TRBV5-1 and TRBJ1-1, is KAGVTQTPRYLIKTRGQQVTLSCSPISGHRSVSWYQQTPGQGLQFLFEYFSETQRNKGNFPGRFSGRQFSNSRSEMNVSTLELGDSALYLCASRTQGNTEAFFGQGTRLTVV.

The rearrangement joins TRBV2 to TRBJ1-1; D possibly corresponds to TRBD1 (6 bases). The length of the CDR3 is 12 residues. In germline, CDR1 is SNHLY, CDR2 FYNNEI. CDR3 protein: CAQRRGGPEAFF. DNA of the CDR3: TGTGCTCAGCGGAGGGGGGGACCTGAAGCTTTCTTT.

This clone was seen once. The same CDR3 is also encoded by other DNA sequences in this sample. This chain connects TRBV7-9 to TRBJ1-2; D might be TRBD1 (5 bases). There are 13 residues in the CDR3. Trimming took off 1 base at V and 8 bases at J, with 11 bases between the two ends. CDR1 and CDR2 from the germline V gene are SEHNR and FQNEAQ (reference sequence). This CDR3 reads CASSLGQGGGYTF. CDR3 in DNA: TGTGCCAGCAGCTTAGGGCAGGGCGGAGGCTACACCTTC.

This chain joins TRBV4-2 and TRBJ2-1, with TRBD2 identical over 7 bases. CDR3 length: 17 amino acids. Germline CDR1 LGHNA, CDR2 YNFKEQ. The J segment lost 4 bases and the V segment lost 0 bases, leaving 9 bases of the junction unmatched. CDR3 in amino acids: CASSQDREAGPYNEQFF. Written as DNA, the CDR3 is TGTGCCAGCAGCCAAGACCGGGAGGCGGGCCCATACAATGAGCAGTTCTTC.

The chain recombines TRBV6-5 with TRBJ2-7; 8 bases align to TRBD1. Trimming took 6 bases from V and 9 from J; bases not matched to a gene: 7. The CDR3 has 12 amino acids. The germline gives CDR1 MNHEY, CDR2 SVGAGI. The CDR3 protein is CASSPGQGRQYF. The CDR3 DNA reads as TGTGCCAGCAGCCCAGGACAGGGCAGGCAGTACTTC.

The chain has TRBV3-1 (or the pseudogene TRBV3-2) and TRBJ2-5; the match to TRBD2 covers 10 bases. CDR3 length: 17 residues. The germline V gene has CDR1 LGHDT and CDR2 YNNKEL (reference sequence). After removal of 0 bases from V and 6 bases from J, the junction contained 10 bases not matched to a gene. The DNA for the CDR3 is TGTGCCAGCAGCCAAGAGGGAGGCCCTAGCGGGAGACAGACCCAGTACTTC. Encoded protein: CASSQEGGPSGRQTQYF.

The CDR3 bases are TGTGCCAGCAGCCCACGAAGGGGGACAGGGCTTAACTATGGCTACACCTTC. Translation: CASSPRRGTGLNYGYTF. The V and J genes are TRBV9 and TRBJ1-2; 9 nucleotides match TRBD1. CDR3 length: 17 amino acids. Germline CDR1 is SGDLS and CDR2 is YYNGEE. The junction had 11 bases not matched to a gene; V was cut back by 4 bases and J by 1 base.

This clone has only one observation. The chain couples TRBV7-2 to TRBJ2-1; TRBD2 matches at 8 bases. This CDR3 contains 13 residues. Unmatched junction bases numbered 8, after V lost 10 bases and J lost 6 bases. Per germline, CDR1 SGHTA and CDR2 FQGNSA. This CDR3 is CATGTSNSNEQFF. Written as DNA, the CDR3 is TGTGCCACAGGGACTAGTAACTCCAATGAGCAGTTCTTC.

The chain carries TRBV19 and TRBJ2-2; D ambiguous. V was pared by 1 base and J by 4 bases, with 10 bases between. This CDR3 has 15 amino acids. The germline V gene encodes CDR1 LNHDA and CDR2 SQIVND (reference sequence). CDR3 sequence (DNA): TGTGCCAGTAGTATAGGACAACCAGCCACCGGGGAGCTGTTTTTT. Encoded protein: CASSIGQPATGELFF.